Each of the 22 T cell receptor beta chains below was sequenced from the same sample in a study of Graves' ophthalmopathy and Graves' hyperthyroidism listed by TCRdb under 2018. The instrument was an Illumina HiSeq 2000. For repertoire sequencing, the TCR beta CDR3 regions were amplified from RNA transcripts. A first-round RT-PCR used HTBI primers with the Qiagen OneStep RT-PCR kit, followed by a second-round multiplex PCR, size selection and purification. Using fastp trimming at Q25 and MiXCR clonotype assembly, TCRdb reanalyzed the public sequencing data and kept in-frame beta chains. Rows with one shared CDR3 protein collapse into an entry with the most common genes and DNA. A total of around 660,000 distinct CDR3 sequences appear in this sample, about 41% of them only once. Roughly 3% of the sample is taken by the ten largest. Sequencing used peripheral blood. The receptors were sampled from an adult man with Graves' ophthalmopathy.

This rearrangement joins TRBV12-5 to TRBJ1-6, with a weak D call TRBD1 (5 bases). CDR3 size: 16 residues. Germline CDR1 reads LGHNT; CDR2 reads FRNRAP. V lost 0 bases and J lost 9, with 15 bases in between. The CDR3 sequence is CASGLVGGRVRSPLHF. As DNA, the CDR3 is TGTGCTAGTGGTTTGGTAGGAGGCAGGGTCCGTTCACCCCTCCACTTT. The complete variable domain, with remaining parts taken from reference TRBV12-5 and TRBJ1-6, reads DARVTQTPRHKVTEMGQEVTMRCQPILGHNTVFWYRQTMMQGLELLAYFRNRAPLDDSGMPKDRFSAEMPDATLATLKIQPSEPRDSAVYFCASGLVGGRVRSPLHFGNGTRLTVT.

The rearrangement joins TRBV2 to TRBJ1-2; TRBD1 aligns across 8 bases. Looked up from germline, CDR1 is SNHLY and CDR2 is FYNNEI. The CDR3 covers 12 residues. V dropped 8 bases and J dropped 6; count of bases not matched to a gene: 5. CDR3 nucleotides: TGTGCCAGCGTCAAACAGGGGGATGGCTACACCTTC. As protein: CASVKQGDGYTF.

Many counts were recorded for this clonotype. V usage is TRBV5-4 and J usage is TRBJ2-7; 8 nucleotides match TRBD1. The CDR3 covers 17 residues. Trimming cost V 4 bases and J 1 base; bases outside gene matches: 13. From germline, CDR1 is SGHNT and CDR2 YYREEE (reference sequence). CDR3 protein: CASSPDRDGWHSYEQYF. CDR3 DNA sequence: TGTGCCAGCAGCCCGGACAGGGACGGGTGGCATTCCTACGAGCAGTACTTC.

The chain combines TRBV20-1 with TRBJ2-2, with 8 bases lining up with TRBD1. Unmatched junction bases numbered 9, after V lost 1 base and J lost 5 bases. Germline values: CDR1 DFQATT, CDR2 SNEGSKA (reference sequence). CDR3 size: 16 residues. The chain's CDR3 is CSARASRGRGTGELFF. CDR3 bases: TGCAGTGCTAGAGCCAGCAGGGGGCGGGGTACCGGGGAGCTGTTTTTT.

The chain has TRBV20-1 and TRBJ2-2; 11 bases fit TRBD1. Germline assignment: CDR1 DFQATT and CDR2 SNEGSKA (reference sequence). V dropped 0 bases and J dropped 6; count of bases not matched to a gene: 6. The CDR3 contains 16 residues. CDR3 coding DNA: TGCAGTGCTAGAGACCCGGGACAGGGGGTTTCCGGGGAGCTGTTTTTT. Translation: CSARDPGQGVSGELFF.

This clonotype came up many times. The rearrangement links TRBV2 to TRBJ2-7, with 8 bases identical to TRBD1. Germline CDR1 and CDR2: SNHLY and FYNNEI. The CDR3 spans 13 residues. The ends lost 6 bases at V and 5 bases at J; junction bases unmatched: 6. CDR3 amino acids: CASSLTGVNEQYF. Here the CDR3 DNA reads TGTGCCAGCAGCCTGACAGGGGTTAACGAGCAGTACTTC.

Worth noting for this clonotype: An end of the junction does not agree with germline; a read error may underlie this. The rearrangement links TRBV11-2 to TRBJ2-2, with 8 bases that match TRBD1. The germline V gene has CDR1 SGHAT and CDR2 FQNNGV. CDR3 length: 14 amino acids. The CDR3 DNA sequence: TGTGCCAGCAGCTTAGCAGGGGGCACCGGGGAGCTGCTTTTT. It specifies CASSLAGGTGELLF.

The rearrangement uses TRBV27 and TRBJ2-7; the D is unclear. Germline V CDR1 and CDR2: MNHEY, SMNVEV (reference sequence). The CDR3 runs to 15 residues. The V end lost 4 bases, the J end lost 3 bases, and 16 bases lay between the germline ends. The CDR3 region is CASSSTVGWVYEQYF. In DNA, the CDR3 is TGTGCCAGCAGTTCCACGGTGGGGTGGGTCTACGAGCAGTACTTC.

The chain carries TRBV7-9 and TRBJ2-2, with D perhaps matching TRBD1 (5 bases). V was shortened by 3 bases and J by 10 bases, with 15 bases between the two germline ends. Germline V gene data show CDR1 as SEHNR and CDR2 as FQNEAQ (reference sequence). CDR3 size: 14 residues. The DNA for the CDR3 is TGTGCCAGCAGCTTGGTCTCAGGGTCGGTGGAGCTGTTTTTT. Protein: CASSLVSGSVELFF.

The CDR3 reads CAISDQDREGNQPQHF. Here the CDR3 DNA reads TGTGCCATCAGTGACCAGGACAGGGAGGGCAATCAGCCCCAGCATTTT. The chain is built from TRBV10-3 and TRBJ1-5, with 8 bases lining up with TRBD1. Germline CDR1 and CDR2: ENHRY and SYGVKD. There are 16 residues in the CDR3. V lost 3 bases and J lost 2; bases outside the gene matches: 6.

This clonotype appeared many times. The chain links TRBV20-1 to TRBJ2-7; TRBD2 matches 11 bases. The CDR3 spans 15 residues. The J segment lost 4 bases and the V segment lost 2 bases, leaving 7 bases of the junction unmatched. CDR1 is DFQATT and CDR2 is SNEGSKA in the germline V gene (reference sequence). CDR3 in amino acids: CSARSSSSGRYEQYF. For the CDR3, the DNA is TGCAGTGCTAGAAGCAGCTCTAGCGGGAGGTACGAGCAGTACTTC.

V and J are TRBV2 and TRBJ2-7; 7 bases are a match to TRBD2. CDR3 length equals 15 residues. Losses at the gene ends were 4 bases for V and 1 base for J; bases not matched to a gene: 7. Germline V gene lookup returns CDR1 SNHLY and CDR2 FYNNEI. The CDR3 region has the DNA TGTGCCAGCAGTGCCCTACCGGGAGGTTCCTACGAGCAGTACTTC. This sequence encodes CASSALPGGSYEQYF.

This clonotype came up many times. This sequence joins TRBV11-2 and TRBJ1-6; the D gene is possibly TRBD1 (5 bases). The CDR3 is 15 residues long. Germline values: CDR1 SGHAT, CDR2 FQNNGV. Trimming pared 6 bases from V and 6 bases from J, leaving 15 bases between. DNA for the CDR3: TGTGCCAGCAGACTCCCGGGACGGCTTAATTCACCCCTCCACTTT. It codes for CASRLPGRLNSPLHF.

This clonotype was picked up one time. The chain joins TRBV20-1 to TRBJ2-5, with 11 bases that match TRBD1. Trimming removed 2 bases from V and 5 bases from J; junction bases left unmatched: 1. This CDR3 has 13 residues. Germline CDR1 DFQATT, CDR2 SNEGSKA (reference sequence). CDR3 nucleotide sequence: TGCAGTGCTAGACGGACAGGGGGCGAGACCCAGTACTTC. Its translation is CSARRTGGETQYF.

V and J are TRBV9 and TRBJ2-7; weak D call: TRBD1 (6 bases). V was cut by 4 bases and J by 5 bases, with 19 bases left in between. CDR1 SGDLS and CDR2 YYNGEE come from the germline V gene. CDR3 length equals 15 residues. The CDR3 loop is CASSPGWGRIDEQYF. The CDR3, as DNA: TGTGCCAGCAGCCCGGGGTGGGGGCGGATCGACGAGCAGTACTTC. The full variable domain, its missing parts supplied by reference TRBV9 and TRBJ2-7, is DSGVTQTPKHLITATGQRVTLRCSPRSGDLSVYWYQQSLDQGLQFLIQYYNGEERAKGNILERFSAQQFPDLHSELNLSSLELGDSALYFCASSPGWGRIDEQYFGPGTRLTVT.

This clonotype has a count of ten or more. The chain uses TRBV12-3 or TRBV12-4 and TRBJ1-6, with 10 positions matching TRBD1. The CDR3 length is 18 residues. The junction had 10 bases not matched to a gene; V was cut back by 8 bases and J by 0 bases. CDR3 nucleotides: TGTGCCAGCGCTCGACAGGGGGCGTGGAGCTCCTATAATTCACCCCTCCACTTT. Protein: CASARQGAWSSYNSPLHF.

This clonotype was recorded only once. The V call is TRBV7-8, the J call TRBJ1-3, with D possibly matching TRBD1 (5 bases). V lost 0 bases and J 0 bases, leaving 18 bases between the germline ends. Germline V gene sequence: CDR1 SGHVS, CDR2 FQNEAQ. The CDR3 is made up of 19 amino acids. CDR3 residues: CASSLAFRASLHSGNTIYF. As DNA, the CDR3 is TGTGCCAGCAGCTTAGCGTTCAGGGCCAGCCTCCACTCTGGAAACACCATATATTTT. Full variable domain (missing parts from reference TRBV7-8 and TRBJ1-3): GAGVSQSPRYKVAKRGQDVALRCDPISGHVSLFWYQQALGQGPEFLTYFQNEAQLDKSGLPSDRFFAERPEGSVSTLKIQRTQQEDSAVYLCASSLAFRASLHSGNTIYFGEGSWLTVV.

This clonotype was seen at least ten times. The rearrangement links TRBV25-1 to TRBJ1-1; 7 bases map to TRBD1. CDR1 is MGHDK, CDR2 SYGVNS, per germline. This CDR3 is built from 15 residues. V dropped 6 bases and J dropped 3; count of bases not matched to a gene: 10. The CDR3 nucleotides read TGTGCCAGCAGCCCTTTAGGGGGCCCGCACACTGAAGCTTTCTTT. This codes for CASSPLGGPHTEAFF.

This chain uses TRBV9 with TRBJ1-5, with D perhaps matching TRBD1 (5 bases). Per the germline V gene, CDR1 is SGDLS and CDR2 is YYNGEE. This CDR3 is built from 16 residues. Trimming cost V 4 bases and J 2 bases, with 16 bases left between them. Here the CDR3 DNA reads TGTGCCAGCAGCTTCTTCCAGGGAATTGGCAATCAGCCCCAGCATTTT. Translation gives CASSFFQGIGNQPQHF.

Here the CDR3 DNA reads TGTGCCATCAGTGAGTCCGGGACCATATATTTT. Translation gives CAISESGTIYF. The chain links TRBV10-3 to TRBJ1-3; D remains ambiguous. With 0 bases removed from V and 10 bases from J, the gap between germline ends came to 4 bases. The length of the CDR3 is 11 residues. Germline-derived CDR1 and CDR2 are ENHRY and SYGVKD.

The rearrangement links TRBV2 to TRBJ2-2; D possibly matches TRBD1 or TRBD2 (6 bases each). The V and J ends lost 11 bases and 6 bases respectively, with 22 bases between them. Looked up from germline, CDR1 is SNHLY and CDR2 is FYNNEI. The CDR3 is 15 amino acids. Here the CDR3 DNA reads TGTGCCTGGAGTGGGGGGCGGACCCTCGCCGGGGAGCTGTTTTTT. This gives the protein CAWSGGRTLAGELFF.

This clonotype occurred a few times. The rearrangement joins TRBV4-1 to TRBJ2-7, with D unclear. CDR1 is MGHRA, CDR2 YSYEKL, per germline. Trimming cost V 0 bases and J 4 bases, with 7 bases left between them. The CDR3 runs 13 residues. Written as DNA, the CDR3 is TGCGCCAGCAGCCAAGAAAGGGTTTACGAGCAGTACTTC. Amino acids: CASSQERVYEQYF.